This T cell receptor (beta chain) was sequenced during a study of shared clonotypes between healthy human individuals. Study-level points and caveats: Sorted-subset sequencing, rarefaction showed, was incomplete despite large depth.

The table came from immunoSEQ multiplex PCR; TCRdb's copy has only in-frame clones and leaves some out. The data show 2 million to 2.5 million clones, around 90% seen once. In germline, CDR1 is KGHSH, CDR2 LQKENI. The CDR3 is made up of 17 amino acids. After removal of 3 bases from V and 2 bases from J, the junction contained 12 bases not matched to a gene. There are a few counts of this clone. Its specificity is unknown. The TCR comes from a man younger than 35 in good health. Some clones in this sample may be carry-over from other donors' samples. The J gene is TRBJ1-1, the V gene TRBV18; 7 nucleotides match TRBD1. The specimen was naive CD4+ T cells from PBMCs. The subset: CD45RA+ positively selected. The CDR3 region has the DNA TGTGCCAGCTCACCCCCCAATACCGGGACAGCAAACACTGAAGCTTTCTTT. Translating gives CASSPPNTGTANTEAFF.